This T cell receptor beta chain originates from a study of OX40 agonist ivuxolimab in advanced cancers. Whole-study results and caveats: CD8+ T cells (on average) carried more expanded clones than CD4+ T cells.

The method was immunoSEQ multiplex PCR; TCRdb's version includes in-frame clones alone and lacks a portion of them. The sample shows approximately 47,000 clones, around 80% of them seen only once. This clone was recorded a few times. Antigen: not known. This clonotype was obtained from an adult with an advanced solid tumor such as melanoma, head and neck, liver or kidney cancer. The material was CD4+ or CD8+ T cells sorted from blood, obtained in a trial of the OX40 agonist ivuxolimab.

The DNA of the CDR3 is TGTGCCAGCAGTGCGTATCGGGGGGCGCGTACCGGGGAGCTGTTTTTT. Translating gives CASSAYRGARTGELFF. This chain joins TRBV2 and TRBJ2-2; possible D gene TRBD2, 7 bases. This CDR3 is built from 16 residues. V was shortened by 4 bases and J by 5 bases, with 17 bases between the two germline ends. Looked up from germline, CDR1 is SNHLY and CDR2 is FYNNEI.